The clone carrying this T cell receptor (beta chain) occurred a few times. Through a sample-barcoded 5' primer and a J-beta primer mix, a second PCR was run for about 6 to 12 cycles. TCRdb passed the 5' RACE reads through MiXCR, listing each CDR3 protein once. The table shows 850,000 to 1,300,000 distinct CDR3 sequences, with around 45% occurring only once. This sample was included in a study of blood T cells in healthy people across ages. The CDR3 sequence is 13 residues long. Germline CDR1 and CDR2: DFQATT and SNEGSKA (reference sequence). V was clipped by 5 bases and J by 8 bases, with 13 bases between them.

The specimen sequenced was blood. V is TRBV20-1 and J is TRBJ1-6; TRBD1 is a possible D gene (6 bases). This receptor was obtained from an older woman in good health. Here the CDR3 DNA reads TGCAGTGCTGGACAGCAGAGTCATTCACCCCTCCACTTT. It translates to CSAGQQSHSPLHF.